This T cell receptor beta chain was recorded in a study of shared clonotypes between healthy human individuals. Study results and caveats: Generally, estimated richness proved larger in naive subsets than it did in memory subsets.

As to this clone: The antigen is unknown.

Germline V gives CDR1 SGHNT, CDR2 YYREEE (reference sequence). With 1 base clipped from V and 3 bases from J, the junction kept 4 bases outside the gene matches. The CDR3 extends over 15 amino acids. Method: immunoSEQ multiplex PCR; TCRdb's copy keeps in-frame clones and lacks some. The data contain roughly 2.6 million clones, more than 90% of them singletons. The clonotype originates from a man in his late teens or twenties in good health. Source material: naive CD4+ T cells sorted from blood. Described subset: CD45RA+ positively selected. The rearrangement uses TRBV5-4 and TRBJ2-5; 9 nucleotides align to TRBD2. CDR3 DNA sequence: TGTGCCAGCAGCTTGTGGAGCGGGGGGAAAGAGACCCAGTACTTC. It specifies CASSLWSGGKETQYF.